This T cell receptor (beta chain) was identified in a study of control samples from healthy donors and cancer patients. This CDR3 comprises 14 residues. The trim removed 8 bases at V and 5 bases at J, leaving 9 bases unmatched. Per the germline V gene, CDR1 is SQVTM and CDR2 is ANQGSEA. Clones were read by immunoSEQ multiplex PCR, and TCRdb kept only the in-frame ones, dropping some. This sample yields some 130,000 clones, of which around 90% are seen a single time; 2% to 2.5% belongs to the top ten. The sequence derives from a man aged 18 to 30 in good health. The chain employs TRBV29-1 and TRBJ2-1; 10 bases map to TRBD1. The material sequenced was blood. CDR3: CSYLTGGDHNEQFF. In DNA form, the CDR3 reads TGCAGCTACTTGACAGGGGGCGACCACAATGAGCAGTTCTTC.